The 24 T cell receptor beta chains given below trace back to one sample, sequenced in a study of PD-1 blockade in classical Hodgkin lymphoma. Noted time point: cycle 4 day 1 (C4D1), after five to seven weeks of nivolumab. Every one of the patients relapsed after autologous stem cell transplantation (brentuximab vedotin exposure was variable). Some clones are missing from TCRdb's copy, which holds only in-frame ones; the method was immunoSEQ multiplex PCR. The top ten hold roughly 20% of the sample, which has roughly 20,000 clones, more than 75% seen once. The sequenced sample was peripheral blood mononuclear cells (PBMCs), obtained before the fourth cycle of nivolumab. Receptors were obtained from a human donor with classical Hodgkin lymphoma.

This sequence joins TRBV27 and TRBJ2-1; 9 bases are shared with TRBD1. Germline V gene sequence: CDR1 MNHEY, CDR2 SMNVEV (reference sequence). CDR3 length equals 13 residues. With 6 bases clipped from V and 8 bases from J, the junction kept 5 bases outside the gene matches. This chain's CDR3 is CASRGTGLHEQFF. For the CDR3, the DNA is TGTGCCAGCAGGGGGACAGGGCTCCATGAGCAGTTCTTC.

On this clone: This sample also contains other DNA sequences that code for the same CDR3. The chain has TRBV19 and TRBJ1-3; D unclear. In germline, CDR1 is LNHDA, CDR2 SQIVND (reference sequence). V gave up 6 bases and J gave up 3 bases, with 6 bases separating them. The CDR3 length is 12 residues. The CDR3 nucleotides are TGTGCCAGTAGCATAAATGGAAACACCATATATTTT. Its translation is CASSINGNTIYF.

This chain joins TRBV27 and TRBJ2-2, with 12 positions matching TRBD2. This CDR3 spans 18 amino acids. Germline CDR1 reads MNHEY; CDR2 reads SMNVEV (reference sequence). J gave up 4 bases and V 2 bases, and 8 bases lay outside the gene matches. The CDR3 DNA reads TGTGCCAGCAGTTTACTAGCGGGGGGGCTTGGGATCACCGGGGAGCTGTTTTTT. As protein: CASSLLAGGLGITGELFF.

The chain carries TRBV5-1 and TRBJ2-1; 8 positions agree with TRBD1. The length of the CDR3 is 16 residues. The J segment lost 3 bases and the V segment lost 1 base, leaving 6 bases of the junction unmatched. The germline gives CDR1 SGHRS, CDR2 YFSETQ. The CDR3 protein is CASSLRLDRGYNEQFF. The CDR3 DNA is TGCGCCAGCAGCTTGAGGTTAGACAGGGGCTACAATGAGCAGTTCTTC.

This chain connects TRBV7-2 to TRBJ2-7, with D unresolved. CDR1 is SGHTA, CDR2 FQGNSA, per germline. CDR3 length: 13 amino acids. Deletions cut 5 bases from V and 1 base from J, with 9 bases between. This chain's CDR3 is CASSPPVSYEQYF. The CDR3 coding sequence is TGTGCCAGCAGCCCCCCTGTTTCCTACGAGCAGTACTTC.

This rearrangement joins TRBV19 to TRBJ1-2; 7 nucleotides align to TRBD1. CDR3 length: 12 amino acids. Germline loops: CDR1 LNHDA, CDR2 SQIVND (reference sequence). V shed 5 bases and J 8 bases; nucleotides not matched to a gene: 5. DNA of the CDR3: TGTGCCAGTAGTTTACTGGGACAGGGCTACACCTTC. Its translation: CASSLLGQGYTF.

This chain joins TRBV6-5 and TRBJ1-2, with 7 bases matching TRBD1. The germline V gene encodes CDR1 MNHEY and CDR2 SVGAGI. This CDR3 has 14 amino acids. Germline trimming cut 4 bases from V and 5 bases from J; bases unmatched to any gene: 7. The CDR3 loop is CASSSIRQGYGYTF. CDR3 coding DNA: TGTGCCAGCAGTTCCATCAGACAGGGATATGGCTACACCTTC.

This clone appeared a few times. The chain is built from TRBV2 and TRBJ2-1; the D is unclear. The CDR3 runs to 15 residues. Trimming pared 2 bases from V and 3 bases from J, leaving 11 bases between. Germline values: CDR1 SNHLY, CDR2 FYNNEI. This chain's CDR3 is CASSESGFGYNEQFF. The DNA of the CDR3 is TGTGCCAGCAGTGAATCGGGTTTCGGCTACAATGAGCAGTTCTTC.

The chain is built from TRBV7-2 and TRBJ2-2; the D is unclear. The CDR3 spans 12 residues. CDR1 is SGHTA and CDR2 is FQGNSA in the germline V gene. V shed 7 bases and J shed 8 bases, with 11 bases lying between them. CDR3 DNA sequence: TGTGCCAGCAACCGCGGTGGAGGGGAGCTGTTTTTT. Protein sequence: CASNRGGGELFF.

The chain has TRBV28 and TRBJ1-5, with D tentatively TRBD1 (5 bases). Germline V gene sequence: CDR1 MDHEN, CDR2 SYDVKM. V lost 0 bases and J 6 bases, leaving 6 bases between the germline ends. This CDR3 has 13 amino acids. The CDR3 spells CASSLWGGQPQHF. Here the CDR3 DNA reads TGTGCCAGCAGTTTATGGGGGGGTCAGCCCCAGCATTTT.

The rearrangement uses TRBV15 and TRBJ2-1, with a possible D match to TRBD2 (5 bases). Germline CDR1 reads LNHNV; CDR2 reads YYDKDF (reference sequence). V lost 1 base and J lost 4, with 11 bases in between. The CDR3 is 15 amino acids. Written as DNA, the CDR3 is TGTGCCACCAGCAGAGTCCAGCGGTCATACAATGAGCAGTTCTTC. This translates into CATSRVQRSYNEQFF.

This chain links TRBV19 with TRBJ2-3, with TRBD2 matching 9 bases. V shed 5 bases and J 4 bases; nucleotides not matched to a gene: 10. This CDR3 comprises 16 residues. The germline CDR1 and CDR2 sequences are LNHDA and SQIVND (reference sequence). Written as DNA, the CDR3 is TGTGCCAGTAGTTCCCCGAGCGGGAGGTTCGCAGATACGCAGTATTTT. Translated: CASSSPSGRFADTQYF.

This rearrangement joins TRBV10-2 to TRBJ2-5; possible D gene TRBD2, 7 bases. This CDR3 spans 16 amino acids. CDR1 is WSHSY, CDR2 SAAADI, per germline. The V and J ends lost 3 bases and 4 bases respectively, with 18 bases between them. CDR3 coding DNA: TGCGCCAGCAGTGACCGGAGGGGGGGTGGACGAGAGACCCAGTACTTC. Protein: CASSDRRGGGRETQYF.

This chain uses TRBV29-1 with TRBJ2-4; 7 bases map to TRBD1. This CDR3 contains 14 residues. V shed 4 bases, J shed 5 bases, and the junction held 8 bases outside the gene matches. CDR1 SQVTM and CDR2 ANQGSEA come from the germline V gene. CDR3 in amino acids: CSVVPDRAQNIQYF. Written as DNA, the CDR3 is TGCAGCGTTGTTCCCGACAGGGCACAAAACATTCAGTACTTC.

The rearrangement links TRBV19 to TRBJ1-6; D not certain. V gave up 2 bases and J gave up 10 bases, with 12 bases separating them. The CDR3 is 14 residues long. Germline lookup yields CDR1 LNHDA and CDR2 SQIVND (reference sequence). CDR3 coding DNA: TGTGCCAGTAGTATAAGAGGATTTGACTCACCCCTCCACTTT. It translates to CASSIRGFDSPLHF.

The rearrangement joins TRBV19 to TRBJ2-1; the match to TRBD1 covers 7 bases. The junction had 8 bases not matched to a gene; V was cut back by 3 bases and J by 9 bases. Germline CDR1 and CDR2: LNHDA and SQIVND (reference sequence). CDR3 length: 14 residues. The CDR3 loop is CASSIRGQHSEQFF. Here the CDR3 DNA reads TGTGCCAGTAGTATCAGGGGACAGCATTCTGAGCAGTTCTTC.

This chain joins TRBV9 and TRBJ2-7, with TRBD1 as a possible D gene (6 bases). In germline, CDR1 is SGDLS, CDR2 YYNGEE. This CDR3 has 14 amino acids. With 0 bases removed from V and 2 bases from J, the gap between germline ends came to 9 bases. In nucleotides, the CDR3 is TGTGCCAGCAGCGTAGGCTGGACAGCCTACGAGCAGTACTTC. It encodes CASSVGWTAYEQYF.

The CDR3 coding sequence is TGTGCCAGCAGTTCCAACAGGGGCACAGATACGCAGTATTTT. It is translated as CASSSNRGTDTQYF. This chain joins TRBV27 and TRBJ2-3, with D maybe TRBD1 (6 bases). This CDR3 has 14 amino acids. V lost 4 bases to trimming and J lost 1 base, with 9 bases between them. Germline V gene lookup returns CDR1 MNHEY and CDR2 SMNVEV (reference sequence).

The rearrangement links TRBV7-9 to TRBJ2-7; TRBD2 is a possible D gene (6 bases). V was clipped by 5 bases and J by 2 bases, with 16 bases between them. This CDR3 has 15 residues. Germline V gene lookup returns CDR1 SEHNR and CDR2 FQNEAQ (reference sequence). CDR3 bases: TGTGCCAGCAGCGGAGGGCCTGGCAGGACCTACGAGCAGTACTTC. Translated: CASSGGPGRTYEQYF.

V is TRBV9 and J is TRBJ2-2; D gene uncertain. The germline CDR1 and CDR2 sequences are SGDLS and YYNGEE. This CDR3 region has 14 residues. Trimming took 0 bases from V and 3 from J, leaving 6 bases between them. The CDR3 DNA sequence: TGTGCCAGCAGCGTAGGCACTCACACCGGGGAGCTGTTTTTT. Encoded protein: CASSVGTHTGELFF.

The chain joins TRBV5-1 to TRBJ1-2; possible D gene TRBD1, 6 bases. Germline-derived CDR1 and CDR2 are SGHRS and YFSETQ. V lost 0 bases, J lost 5 bases, and 11 bases lay in between. The length of the CDR3 is 14 residues. The CDR3 DNA follows: TGCGCCAGCAGCTTGGCCCCGGGGGCGTATGGCTACACCTTC. Translated: CASSLAPGAYGYTF. Full variable domain (missing parts from reference TRBV5-1 and TRBJ1-2): KAGVTQTPRYLIKTRGQQVTLSCSPISGHRSVSWYQQTPGQGLQFLFEYFSETQRNKGNFPGRFSGRQFSNSRSEMNVSTLELGDSALYLCASSLAPGAYGYTFGSGTRLTVV.

The chain has TRBV6-6 and TRBJ2-7, with a weak D call TRBD1 (5 bases). The CDR3 totals 13 residues. The germline gives CDR1 MNHNY, CDR2 SVGAGI (reference sequence). Trimming took 1 base from V and 5 from J, leaving 9 bases between them. CDR3 sequence: CASSYLQGHEQYF. The CDR3 DNA follows: TGTGCCAGCAGTTACTTGCAGGGCCACGAGCAGTACTTC.

This rearrangement joins TRBV4-2 to TRBJ1-5; D perhaps matches TRBD1 (6 bases). Germline V CDR1 and CDR2: LGHNA, YNFKEQ. Trimming cost V 0 bases and J 5 bases, with 23 bases left between them. The CDR3 spans 19 residues. The CDR3 coding sequence is TGTGCCAGCAGCCAAGATCCTGGGAGGAGCAGGGGTAGACATCAGCCCCAGCATTTT. Translating gives CASSQDPGRSRGRHQPQHF.

The V and J genes are TRBV14 and TRBJ2-7; D possibly corresponds to TRBD1 (5 bases). Germline CDR1 reads SGHDN; CDR2 reads FVKESK. The V end was cut by 1 base, the J end by 5 bases, with 12 bases between. This CDR3 comprises 14 residues. CDR3 residues: CASSQGQGFDEQYF. CDR3 coding DNA: TGTGCCAGCAGCCAAGGGCAGGGTTTCGACGAGCAGTACTTC. Full variable domain (rest looked up from reference TRBV14 and TRBJ2-7): EAGVTQFPSHSVIEKGQTVTLRCDPISGHDNLYWYRRVMGKEIKFLLHFVKESKQDESGMPNNRFLAERTGGTYSTLKVQPAELEDSGVYFCASSQGQGFDEQYFGPGTRLTVT.